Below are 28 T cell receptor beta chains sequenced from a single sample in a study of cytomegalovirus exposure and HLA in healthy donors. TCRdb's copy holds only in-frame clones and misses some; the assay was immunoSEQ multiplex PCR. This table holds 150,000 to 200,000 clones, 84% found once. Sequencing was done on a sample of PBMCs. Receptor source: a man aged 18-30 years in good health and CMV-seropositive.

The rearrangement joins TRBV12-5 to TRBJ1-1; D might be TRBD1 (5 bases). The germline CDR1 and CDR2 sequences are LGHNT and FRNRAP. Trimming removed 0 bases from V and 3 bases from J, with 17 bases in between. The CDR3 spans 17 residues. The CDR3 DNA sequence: TGTGCTAGTGGTTTGGTATCCCGGGGGAGAGTGTACACTGAAGCTTTCTTT. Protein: CASGLVSRGRVYTEAFF.

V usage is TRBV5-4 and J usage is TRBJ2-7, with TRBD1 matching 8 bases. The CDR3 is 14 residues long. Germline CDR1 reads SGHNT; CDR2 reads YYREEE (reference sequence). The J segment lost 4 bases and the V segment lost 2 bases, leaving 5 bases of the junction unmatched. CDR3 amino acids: CASSFGQGSYEQYF. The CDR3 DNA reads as TGTGCCAGCAGCTTCGGACAGGGATCGTACGAGCAGTACTTC.

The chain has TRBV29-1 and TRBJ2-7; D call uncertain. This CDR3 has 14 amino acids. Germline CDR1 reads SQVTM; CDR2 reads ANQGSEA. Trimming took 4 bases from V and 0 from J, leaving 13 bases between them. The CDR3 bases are TGCAGCGTTGGTAGTCCCGCTAACTCCTACGAGCAGTACTTC. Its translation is CSVGSPANSYEQYF.

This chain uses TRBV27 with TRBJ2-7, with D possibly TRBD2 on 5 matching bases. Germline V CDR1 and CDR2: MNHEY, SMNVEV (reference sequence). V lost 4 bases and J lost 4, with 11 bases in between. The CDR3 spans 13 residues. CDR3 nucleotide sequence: TGTGCCAGCAGTTCCGAGGGCGGATACGAGCAGTACTTC. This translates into CASSSEGGYEQYF.

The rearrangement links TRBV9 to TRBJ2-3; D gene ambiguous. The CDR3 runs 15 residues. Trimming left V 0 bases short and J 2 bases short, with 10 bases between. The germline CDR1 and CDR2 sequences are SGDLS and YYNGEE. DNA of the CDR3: TGTGCCAGCAGCGTAGTCTCAGAATTCACAGATACGCAGTATTTT. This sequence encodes CASSVVSEFTDTQYF.

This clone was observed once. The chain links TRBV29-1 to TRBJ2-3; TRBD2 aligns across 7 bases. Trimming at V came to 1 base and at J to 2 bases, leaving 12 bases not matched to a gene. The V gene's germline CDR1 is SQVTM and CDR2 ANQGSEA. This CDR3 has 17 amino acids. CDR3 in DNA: TGCAGCGTTGAAGCCCTCCGTGAGACTAGCCCCACAGATACGCAGTATTTT. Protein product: CSVEALRETSPTDTQYF.

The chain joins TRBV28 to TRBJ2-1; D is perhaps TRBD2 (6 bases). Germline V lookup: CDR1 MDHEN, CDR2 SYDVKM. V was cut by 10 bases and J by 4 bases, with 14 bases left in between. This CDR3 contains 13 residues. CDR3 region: CATGTRGYNEQFF. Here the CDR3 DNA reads TGTGCCACCGGGACTCGAGGGTACAATGAGCAGTTCTTC.

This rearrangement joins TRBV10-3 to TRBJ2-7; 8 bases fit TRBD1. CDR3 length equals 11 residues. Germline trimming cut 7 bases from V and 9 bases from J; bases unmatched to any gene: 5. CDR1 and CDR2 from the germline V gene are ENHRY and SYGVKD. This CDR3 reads CAINSDRVQYF. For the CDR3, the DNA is TGTGCCATCAACTCGGACAGGGTGCAGTACTTC.

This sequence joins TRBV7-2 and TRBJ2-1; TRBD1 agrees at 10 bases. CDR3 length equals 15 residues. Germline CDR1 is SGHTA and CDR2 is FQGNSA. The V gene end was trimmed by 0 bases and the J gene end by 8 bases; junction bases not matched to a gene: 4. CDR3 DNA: TGTGCCAGCAGCTTAGCAGGGACAGGGGCTCATGAGCAGTTCTTC. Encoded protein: CASSLAGTGAHEQFF.

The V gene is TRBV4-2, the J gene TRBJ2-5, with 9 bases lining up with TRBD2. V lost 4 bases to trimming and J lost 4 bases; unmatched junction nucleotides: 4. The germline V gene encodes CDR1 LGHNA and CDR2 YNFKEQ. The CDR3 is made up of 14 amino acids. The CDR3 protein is CASSPGLATETQYF. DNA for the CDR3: TGTGCCAGCAGCCCGGGACTAGCCACAGAGACCCAGTACTTC.

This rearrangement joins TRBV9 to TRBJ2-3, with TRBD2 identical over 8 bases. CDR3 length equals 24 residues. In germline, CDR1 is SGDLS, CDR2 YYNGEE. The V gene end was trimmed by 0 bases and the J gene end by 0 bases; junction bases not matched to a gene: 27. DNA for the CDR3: TGTGCCAGCAGCGTAGACCCGGGGGGCGGACTAGCCCGATCTGCAACATTTAGCACAGATACGCAGTATTTT. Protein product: CASSVDPGGGLARSATFSTDTQYF.

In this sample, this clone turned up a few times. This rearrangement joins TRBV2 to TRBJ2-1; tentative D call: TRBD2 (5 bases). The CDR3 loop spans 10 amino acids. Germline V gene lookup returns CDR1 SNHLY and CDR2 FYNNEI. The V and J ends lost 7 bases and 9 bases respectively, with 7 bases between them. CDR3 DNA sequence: TGTGCCAGCACCCGGGGTGAGCAGTTCTTC. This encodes CASTRGEQFF.

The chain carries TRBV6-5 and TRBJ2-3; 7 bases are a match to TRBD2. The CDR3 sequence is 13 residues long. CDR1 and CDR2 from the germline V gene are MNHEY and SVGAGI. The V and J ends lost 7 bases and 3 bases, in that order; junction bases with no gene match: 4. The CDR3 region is CASIDSGTDTQYF. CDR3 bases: TGTGCCAGCATTGATAGCGGGACAGATACGCAGTATTTT.

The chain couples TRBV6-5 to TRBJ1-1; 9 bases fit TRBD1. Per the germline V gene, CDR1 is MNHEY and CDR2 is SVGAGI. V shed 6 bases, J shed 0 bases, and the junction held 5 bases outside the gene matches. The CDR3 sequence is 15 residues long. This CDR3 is CASSPDRGMNTEAFF. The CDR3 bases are TGTGCCAGCAGCCCGGACAGGGGTATGAACACTGAAGCTTTCTTT.

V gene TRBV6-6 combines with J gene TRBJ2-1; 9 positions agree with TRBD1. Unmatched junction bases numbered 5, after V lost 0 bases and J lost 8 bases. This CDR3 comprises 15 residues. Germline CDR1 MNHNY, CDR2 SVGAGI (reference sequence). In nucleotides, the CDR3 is TGTGCCAGCAGTTACTCGGGACAGGGCTTACATGAGCAGTTCTTC. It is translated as CASSYSGQGLHEQFF.

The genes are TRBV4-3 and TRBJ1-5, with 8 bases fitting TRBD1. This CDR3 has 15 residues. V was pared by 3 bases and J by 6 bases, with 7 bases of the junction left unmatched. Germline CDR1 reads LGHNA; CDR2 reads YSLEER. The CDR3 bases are TGCGCCAGCAGCCAGGTCAGGGGGCGCATTCAGCCCCAGCATTTT. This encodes CASSQVRGRIQPQHF.

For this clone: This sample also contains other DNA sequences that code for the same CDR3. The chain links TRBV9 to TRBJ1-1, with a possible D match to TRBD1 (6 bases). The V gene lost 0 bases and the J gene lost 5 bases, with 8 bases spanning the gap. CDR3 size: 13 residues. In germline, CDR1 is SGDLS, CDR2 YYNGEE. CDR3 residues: CASSVAGETEAFF. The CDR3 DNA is TGTGCCAGCAGCGTAGCAGGGGAGACTGAAGCTTTCTTT.

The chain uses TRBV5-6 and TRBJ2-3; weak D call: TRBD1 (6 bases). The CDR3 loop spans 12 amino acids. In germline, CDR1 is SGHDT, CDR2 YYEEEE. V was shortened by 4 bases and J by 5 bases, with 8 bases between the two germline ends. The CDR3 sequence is CASSTGIDTQYF. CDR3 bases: TGTGCCAGCAGCACAGGGATAGATACGCAGTATTTT.

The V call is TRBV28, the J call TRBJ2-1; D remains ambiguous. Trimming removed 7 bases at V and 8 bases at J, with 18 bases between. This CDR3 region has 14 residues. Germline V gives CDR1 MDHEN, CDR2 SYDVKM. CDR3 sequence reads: CASINTFGQYEQFF. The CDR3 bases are TGTGCCAGCATCAATACGTTTGGGCAGTATGAGCAGTTCTTC.

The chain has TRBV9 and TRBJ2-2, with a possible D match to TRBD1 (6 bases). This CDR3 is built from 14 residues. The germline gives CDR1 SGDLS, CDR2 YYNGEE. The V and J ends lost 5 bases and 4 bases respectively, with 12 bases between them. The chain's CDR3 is CASRPQGLTGELFF. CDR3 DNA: TGTGCCAGCAGACCTCAGGGGCTCACCGGGGAGCTGTTTTTT. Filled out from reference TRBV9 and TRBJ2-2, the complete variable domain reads DSGVTQTPKHLITATGQRVTLRCSPRSGDLSVYWYQQSLDQGLQFLIQYYNGEERAKGNILERFSAQQFPDLHSELNLSSLELGDSALYFCASRPQGLTGELFFGEGSRLTVL.

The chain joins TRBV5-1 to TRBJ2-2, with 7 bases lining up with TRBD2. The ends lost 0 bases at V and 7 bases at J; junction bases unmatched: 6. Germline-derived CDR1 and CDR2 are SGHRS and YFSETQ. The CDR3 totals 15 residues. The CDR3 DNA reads TGCGCCAGCAGCTTGGGGGTAGCGGGTCACGGGGAGCTGTTTTTT. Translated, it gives CASSLGVAGHGELFF.

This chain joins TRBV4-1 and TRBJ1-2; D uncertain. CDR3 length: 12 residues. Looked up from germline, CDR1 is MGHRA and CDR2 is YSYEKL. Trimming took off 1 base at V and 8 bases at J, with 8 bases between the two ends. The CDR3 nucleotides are TGCGCCAGCAGCCAAGTGAAGGAGGGCTACACCTTC. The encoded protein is CASSQVKEGYTF.

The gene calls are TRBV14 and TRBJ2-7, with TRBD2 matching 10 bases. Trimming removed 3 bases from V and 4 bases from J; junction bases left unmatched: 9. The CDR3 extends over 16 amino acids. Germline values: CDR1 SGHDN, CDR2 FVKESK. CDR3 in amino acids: CASSHRGGTSEYEQYF. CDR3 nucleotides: TGTGCCAGCAGCCACAGGGGCGGGACTAGCGAATACGAGCAGTACTTC.

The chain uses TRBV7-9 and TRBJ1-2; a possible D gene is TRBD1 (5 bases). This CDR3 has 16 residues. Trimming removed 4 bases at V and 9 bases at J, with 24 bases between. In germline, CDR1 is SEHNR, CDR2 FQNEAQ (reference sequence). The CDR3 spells CASSSTRSGRGNSYTF. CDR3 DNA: TGTGCCAGCAGCTCGACGCGTTCAGGGCGAGGTAATAGCTACACCTTC. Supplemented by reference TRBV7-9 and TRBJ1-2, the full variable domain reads DTGVSQNPRHKITKRGQNVTFRCDPISEHNRLYWYRQTLGQGPEFLTYFQNEAQLEKSRLLSDRFSAERPKGSFSTLEIQRTEQGDSAMYLCASSSTRSGRGNSYTFGSGTRLTVV.

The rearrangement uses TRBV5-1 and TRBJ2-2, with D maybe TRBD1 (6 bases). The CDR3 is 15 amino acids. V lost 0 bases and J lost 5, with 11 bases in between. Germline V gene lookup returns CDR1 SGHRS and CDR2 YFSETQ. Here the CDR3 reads CASSLVQGETGELFF. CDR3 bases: TGCGCCAGCAGCTTGGTACAGGGTGAGACCGGGGAGCTGTTTTTT.

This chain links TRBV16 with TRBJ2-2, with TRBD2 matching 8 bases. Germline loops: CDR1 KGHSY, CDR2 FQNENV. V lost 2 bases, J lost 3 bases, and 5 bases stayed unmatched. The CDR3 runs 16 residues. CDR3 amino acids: CASSQPGLVDTGELFF. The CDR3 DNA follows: TGTGCCAGCAGCCAACCGGGACTAGTAGACACCGGGGAGCTGTTTTTT.

This CDR3 reads CASSEAHDRGWTGWSYEQYF. DNA for the CDR3: TGTGCCAGCAGTGAAGCGCACGATCGGGGTTGGACAGGGTGGTCCTACGAGCAGTACTTC. J is TRBJ2-7 and V is TRBV6-1; 8 positions match TRBD1. Germline-derived CDR1 and CDR2 are MNHNS and SASEGT. The CDR3 covers 20 residues. Unmatched junction bases numbered 17, after V lost 0 bases and J lost 1 base.

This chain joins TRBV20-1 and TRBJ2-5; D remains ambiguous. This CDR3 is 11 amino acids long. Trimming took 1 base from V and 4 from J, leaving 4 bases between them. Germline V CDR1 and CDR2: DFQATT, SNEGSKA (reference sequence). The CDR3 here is CSARGGETQYF. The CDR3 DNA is TGCAGTGCTAGAGGAGGAGAGACCCAGTACTTC.